This T cell receptor beta chain was identified during a study of blood T cell repertoires in COVID-19. Study-level information: T cells, B-cell-depleted T cells, or PBMCs provided the cDNA or gDNA that served as material.

TCRdb keeps only in-frame clones here, not all; method: immunoSEQ multiplex PCR. The sample includes around 100,000 clones, roughly 80% of them seen just once. The origin of this receptor is a man older than 75 with COVID-19, enrolled during active disease. Sequencing was performed on peripheral blood.

For the CDR3, the DNA is TGTGCCAGCAGTTACGGACTAGCGATTACAGAGACCCAGTACTTC. Its protein is CASSYGLAITETQYF. The V call is TRBV6-6, the J call TRBJ2-5; 9 positions match TRBD2. The CDR3 contains 15 residues. CDR1 is MNHNY and CDR2 is SVGAGI in the germline V gene (reference sequence). V shed 2 bases and J 4 bases; nucleotides not matched to a gene: 5.